A single sample is the source of the 18 T cell receptor beta chains below, sequenced in a study of CD8 T cells in ankylosing spondylitis. Regarding the study as a whole: The study identified a TCR beta motif of several highly homologous variants that appeared characteristic of ankylosing spondylitis blood.

TCRdb recomputed calls from the 5' RACE reads with MiXCR, one row per CDR3 protein. The table lists about 330,000 distinct CDR3 sequences, 6.5% to 10% of them singletons, with approximately 15% in the top ten. The antigens these receptors bind are not known. Sequenced input: blood, either unsorted or a sorted T cell fraction (not recorded which). These receptor sequences come from a male donor with ankylosing spondylitis.

This clonotype has at least ten counts. The chain uses TRBV3-1 and TRBJ2-7, with D possibly TRBD1 on 6 matching bases. The CDR3 contains 15 residues. V lost 4 bases, J lost 2 bases, and 15 bases lay in between. The germline gives CDR1 LGHDT, CDR2 YNNKEL (reference sequence). The CDR3 loop is CASSPPTGTPYEQYF. The CDR3 nucleotides read TGTGCCAGCAGCCCGCCCACCGGGACACCCTACGAGCAGTACTTC.

This clonotype has ten or more counts. DNA for the CDR3: TGCGCCAGCAGCTCCCCTCAGGGAGCTGGAGAGCAGTACTTC. Amino acid sequence: CASSSPQGAGEQYF. This chain uses TRBV5-1 with TRBJ2-7; D is perhaps TRBD1 or TRBD2 (5 bases each). The CDR3 extends over 14 amino acids. CDR1 and CDR2 from the germline V gene are SGHRS and YFSETQ. With 3 bases removed from V and 7 bases from J, the gap between germline ends came to 17 bases. Full variable domain (remainder filled in from reference TRBV5-1 and TRBJ2-7): KAGVTQTPRYLIKTRGQQVTLSCSPISGHRSVSWYQQTPGQGLQFLFEYFSETQRNKGNFPGRFSGRQFSNSRSEMNVSTLELGDSALYLCASSSPQGAGEQYFGPGTRLTVT.

The V and J genes are TRBV13 and TRBJ1-1; D uncertain. The germline CDR1 and CDR2 sequences are PRHDT and FYEKMQ (reference sequence). Trimming removed 1 base from V and 5 bases from J, with 8 bases in between. The CDR3 length is 13 residues. The CDR3 reads CASSLEARTEAFF. Written as DNA, the CDR3 is TGTGCCAGCAGCTTAGAGGCTCGAACTGAAGCTTTCTTT.

This chain uses TRBV4-1 with TRBJ2-1, with 12 bases matching TRBD2. CDR3 length: 18 residues. CDR1 MGHRA and CDR2 YSYEKL come from the germline V gene. With V trimmed by 4 bases and J by 3 bases, 10 bases remained unmatched. CDR3 loop: CASSPRLAGVSLYNEQFF. The DNA of the CDR3 is TGCGCCAGCAGCCCCAGACTAGCGGGAGTCTCTCTCTACAATGAGCAGTTCTTC.

This clonotype was observed many times. The rearrangement links TRBV7-2 to TRBJ1-6; possible D gene TRBD1, 5 bases. The germline V gene encodes CDR1 SGHTA and CDR2 FQGNSA. The CDR3 runs 17 residues. The V gene lost 4 bases and the J gene lost 4 bases, with 17 bases spanning the gap. The CDR3: CASSSPWGGNYNSPLHF. The CDR3 nucleotides are TGTGCCAGCAGCTCCCCTTGGGGCGGGAATTATAATTCACCCCTCCACTTT.

This clonotype was seen only a few times. The chain employs TRBV30 and TRBJ2-3; TRBD2 might be the D (6 bases). The germline V gene encodes CDR1 GTSNPN and CDR2 SVGIG (reference sequence). The CDR3 extends over 14 amino acids. Trimming removed 2 bases from V and 1 base from J, with 10 bases in between. Written as DNA, the CDR3 is TGTGCCTGGAGTCGCGGCGGGGGCACAGATACGCAGTATTTT. Its translation is CAWSRGGGTDTQYF.

In DNA form, the CDR3 reads TGTGCCAGCAGTGAATCGATGGGGTTGGACAAAAACATTCAGTACTTC. Protein product: CASSESMGLDKNIQYF. V and J are TRBV25-1 and TRBJ2-4; no firm D call. Germline V gene data show CDR1 as MGHDK and CDR2 as SYGVNS. This CDR3 is 16 amino acids long. V lost 1 base, J lost 3 bases, and 13 bases lay in between.

This clonotype was observed a few times. This chain joins TRBV9 and TRBJ2-3; 8 bases are a match to TRBD1. CDR3 length equals 15 residues. Germline trimming cut 3 bases from V and 4 bases from J; bases unmatched to any gene: 7. Germline V gene sequence: CDR1 SGDLS, CDR2 YYNGEE. The CDR3 loop is CASSAGQAIADTQYF. In nucleotides, the CDR3 is TGTGCCAGCAGCGCGGGACAGGCGATCGCAGATACGCAGTATTTT.

The gene calls are TRBV11-3 and TRBJ2-1, with a tentative D call TRBD2 (6 bases). CDR3 size: 15 residues. Germline values: CDR1 SGHNT, CDR2 YENEEA. The V end lost 5 bases, the J end lost 5 bases, and 16 bases lay between the germline ends. CDR3 nucleotide sequence: TGTGCCAGCAGCCTCGAGGTTAGCGGAAACAATGAGCAGTTCTTC. Its protein is CASSLEVSGNNEQFF.

This clonotype was detected only a few times. The V gene is TRBV11-2, the J gene TRBJ1-1, with D maybe TRBD1 (5 bases). CDR1 is SGHAT and CDR2 is FQNNGV in the germline V gene. The CDR3 extends over 20 amino acids. Trimming removed 3 bases at V and 3 bases at J, with 29 bases between. CDR3 amino acids: CASSFGPQIGGAGFDTEAFF. The CDR3 bases are TGTGCCAGCAGCTTCGGCCCCCAGATTGGGGGAGCGGGTTTTGACACTGAAGCTTTCTTT. Full variable domain (missing parts from reference TRBV11-2 and TRBJ1-1): EAGVAQSPRYKIIEKRQSVAFWCNPISGHATLYWYQQILGQGPKLLIQFQNNGVVDDSQLPKDRFSAERLKGVDSTLKIQPAKLEDSAVYLCASSFGPQIGGAGFDTEAFFGQGTRLTVV.

This chain joins TRBV29-1 and TRBJ2-1; TRBD2 matches at 12 bases. Germline V gene lookup returns CDR1 SQVTM and CDR2 ANQGSEA. The CDR3 runs 16 residues. V shed 6 bases and J 5 bases; nucleotides not matched to a gene: 11. The CDR3 sequence: CSVQRLAGAADNEQFF. In nucleotides, the CDR3 is TGCAGCGTCCAGAGACTAGCGGGAGCCGCCGACAATGAGCAGTTCTTC.

The rearrangement joins TRBV3-1 to TRBJ1-5; maybe TRBD1 (6 bases). Germline values: CDR1 LGHDT, CDR2 YNNKEL (reference sequence). Trimming left V 5 bases short and J 7 bases short, with 12 bases between. The CDR3 runs 13 residues. CDR3 coding DNA: TGTGCCAGCAGCAAACAGGGAGACCAGCCCCAGCATTTT. It encodes CASSKQGDQPQHF.

This clonotype occurred many times. The V call is TRBV14, the J call TRBJ2-1, with 11 bases lining up with TRBD2. Germline V gene lookup returns CDR1 SGHDN and CDR2 FVKESK. The CDR3 consists of 15 residues. The ends lost 3 bases at V and 8 bases at J; junction bases unmatched: 6. CDR3 DNA sequence: TGTGCCAGCAGCCACCGACTAGCGGGATTGGATGAGCAGTTCTTC. It is translated as CASSHRLAGLDEQFF.

V is TRBV11-3 and J is TRBJ2-5, with a weak D call TRBD2 (7 bases). The CDR3 sequence is 15 residues long. The V end was cut by 0 bases, the J end by 7 bases, with 15 bases between. Germline values: CDR1 SGHNT, CDR2 YENEEA. CDR3 loop: CASSLEGGLILTQYF. The CDR3 coding sequence is TGTGCCAGCAGCTTAGAAGGGGGACTAATACTGACCCAGTACTTC.

This clonotype was picked up many times. This rearrangement joins TRBV3-1 to TRBJ1-1, with D possibly TRBD1 on 5 matching bases. Trimming stripped 1 base from V and 5 bases from J, with 8 bases between. The CDR3 has 13 amino acids. Per germline, CDR1 LGHDT and CDR2 YNNKEL (reference sequence). The CDR3, as DNA: TGTGCCAGCAGCCAAGGCAGGGAAACTGAAGCTTTCTTT. Amino acids: CASSQGRETEAFF.

This clonotype was recorded at least ten times. The chain couples TRBV28 to TRBJ2-1, with TRBD2 matching 14 bases. Germline V gives CDR1 MDHEN, CDR2 SYDVKM. J lost 10 bases, V lost 2 bases, and 7 bases had no gene match. The CDR3 contains 16 residues. The CDR3 here is CASSLRGLAGEGEQFF. DNA of the CDR3: TGTGCCAGCAGTTTAAGGGGACTAGCGGGAGAGGGAGAGCAGTTCTTC.

The chain carries TRBV10-3 and TRBJ1-1; D unresolved. V lost 6 bases and J 0 bases, leaving 5 bases between the germline ends. Germline CDR1 ENHRY, CDR2 SYGVKD. The CDR3 is made up of 12 amino acids. CDR3 bases: TGTGCCATCAGCCAGGTGAACACTGAAGCTTTCTTT. Its protein is CAISQVNTEAFF.

The J gene is TRBJ2-1, the V gene TRBV27; 13 positions agree with TRBD2. Trimming removed 5 bases from V and 9 bases from J; junction bases left unmatched: 4. The CDR3 extends over 14 amino acids. Germline CDR1 is MNHEY and CDR2 is SMNVEV (reference sequence). The CDR3 spells CASSHGLAGVEQFF. The CDR3 DNA follows: TGTGCCAGCAGTCACGGACTAGCGGGAGTTGAGCAGTTCTTC.